The 24 T cell receptor beta chains below come from one sample, sequenced in a study of blood T cell repertoires in COVID-19 (TCRdb year 2020). The library was made by the immunoSEQ multiplex PCR assay. Not all clones reach the TCRdb copy of this immuneACCESS table, which keeps in-frame sequences only. Checked studies attribute under half of the gap to unresolved V genes and leave the rest unexplained. This sample is represented by fewer than 20,000 clones; 88% of them were singletons. The ten largest make up more than 4% of the sample. The specimen sequenced was PBMCs or T cells enriched from blood (not recorded which). These receptors were collected from a woman aged 25 to 45 who had recovered from COVID-19.

The rearrangement links TRBV29-1 to TRBJ1-1; D gene uncertain. The CDR3 sequence is 13 residues long. The V end lost 2 bases, the J end lost 0 bases, and 7 bases lay between the germline ends. Looked up from germline, CDR1 is SQVTM and CDR2 is ANQGSEA. CDR3 region: CSVEQRMNTEAFF. The CDR3 DNA reads as TGCAGCGTTGAACAGAGGATGAACACTGAAGCTTTCTTT.

The chain links TRBV20-1 to TRBJ1-2; no definite D call. V was cut by 4 bases and J by 4 bases, with 7 bases left in between. CDR1 and CDR2 (germline): DFQATT, SNEGSKA (reference sequence). The CDR3 has 11 residues. CDR3 DNA sequence: TGCAGTGCTAAAGCTGTCTATGGCTACACCTTC. Translating gives CSAKAVYGYTF.

The chain has TRBV7-2 and TRBJ1-4; the match to TRBD1 covers 10 bases. Germline V CDR1 and CDR2: SGHTA, FQGNSA. There are 15 residues in the CDR3. The ends lost 5 bases at V and 5 bases at J; junction bases unmatched: 5. CDR3 sequence: CASSPRTGGNEKLFF. For the CDR3, the DNA is TGTGCCAGCAGCCCTCGGACAGGGGGGAATGAAAAACTGTTTTTT.

The V gene is TRBV4-3, the J gene TRBJ2-3, with 8 bases fitting TRBD2. This CDR3 comprises 17 residues. V was pared by 2 bases and J by 1 base, with 8 bases of the junction left unmatched. Per the germline V gene, CDR1 is LGHNA and CDR2 is YSLEER. Here the CDR3 DNA reads TGCGCCAGCAGCCAAAATGTCGGGGGGGCTGGCACAGATACGCAGTATTTT. It yields the protein CASSQNVGGAGTDTQYF.

This chain connects TRBV5-8 to TRBJ1-5, with D possibly matching TRBD1 (6 bases). The CDR3 extends over 15 amino acids. Per the germline V gene, CDR1 is SGHTS and CDR2 is YDEGEE. Trimming shortened V by 2 bases and J by 1 base, and 10 bases separated the two germline ends. The CDR3 coding sequence is TGTGCCAGCAGCTTTGGGGGGGCGAGCAATCAGCCCCAGCATTTT. Its translation: CASSFGGASNQPQHF. Complete variable domain (other parts from reference TRBV5-8 and TRBJ1-5): EAGVTQSPTHLIKTRGQQATLRCSPISGHTSVYWYQQALGLGLQFLLWYDEGEERNRGNFPPRFSGRQFPNYSSELNVNALELEDSALYLCASSFGGASNQPQHFGDGTRLSIL.

The J gene is TRBJ1-1, the V gene TRBV10-2; the D gene is possibly TRBD1 (6 bases). CDR1 and CDR2 (germline): WSHSY, SAAADI. The CDR3 consists of 12 residues. V was shortened by 6 bases and J by 4 bases, with 9 bases between the two germline ends. CDR3 nucleotide sequence: TGCGCCAGCAGCCCAGGGGCCACTGAAGCTTTCTTT. It translates to CASSPGATEAFF.

V is TRBV24-1 and J is TRBJ1-1; no clear D gene. V gave up 4 bases and J gave up 0 bases, with 5 bases separating them. Germline V gene data show CDR1 as KGHDR and CDR2 as SFDVKD. The CDR3 length is 13 residues. CDR3 loop: CATSESVNTEAFF. CDR3 in DNA: TGTGCCACCAGTGAATCTGTGAACACTGAAGCTTTCTTT.

V gene TRBV19 combines with J gene TRBJ2-2; TRBD2 aligns across 10 bases. The junction had 4 bases not matched to a gene; V was cut back by 6 bases and J by 0 bases. CDR3 length: 16 residues. Germline V gives CDR1 LNHDA, CDR2 SQIVND (reference sequence). In nucleotides, the CDR3 is TGTGCCAGTAGGTCTAGCGGGGGTCCGAACACCGGGGAGCTGTTTTTT. Its translation: CASRSSGGPNTGELFF.

V and J are TRBV19 and TRBJ1-2; TRBD1 agrees at 10 bases. Germline values: CDR1 LNHDA, CDR2 SQIVND (reference sequence). The CDR3 is made up of 19 amino acids. The ends lost 1 base at V and 3 bases at J; junction bases unmatched: 14. The CDR3 region has the DNA TGTGCCAGTAGTATAGTCGGGACAGGGGAACGGGGCTACGACTATGGCTACACCTTC. The encoded protein is CASSIVGTGERGYDYGYTF. The full variable domain, completed using reference TRBV19 and TRBJ1-2, is DGGITQSPKYLFRKEGQNVTLSCEQNLNHDAMYWYRQDPGQGLRLIYYSQIVNDFQKGDIAEGYSVSREKKESFPLTVTSAQKNPTAFYLCASSIVGTGERGYDYGYTFGSGTRLTVV.

The chain joins TRBV28 to TRBJ1-6, with 10 bases identical to TRBD1. The germline gives CDR1 MDHEN, CDR2 SYDVKM. The CDR3 is 15 residues long. Trimming cost V 2 bases and J 9 bases; bases outside gene matches: 4. As DNA, the CDR3 is TGTGCCAGCAGTTTACCCGGGACAGGGGCTTCACCCCTCCACTTT. Translation gives CASSLPGTGASPLHF.

The rearrangement joins TRBV6-2 or TRBV6-3 to TRBJ2-3; the match to TRBD2 covers 10 bases. The germline gives CDR1 MNHEY, CDR2 SVGEGT. V dropped 3 bases and J dropped 8; count of bases not matched to a gene: 8. This CDR3 is 15 amino acids long. CDR3 bases: TGTGCCAGCAGTTATTCCGGGACTAGCGTTGGTACGCAGTATTTT. Amino acids: CASSYSGTSVGTQYF.

The chain joins TRBV30 to TRBJ1-5, with a weak D call TRBD1 (6 bases). V was cut by 2 bases and J by 4 bases, with 12 bases left in between. From germline, CDR1 is GTSNPN and CDR2 SVGIG (reference sequence). This CDR3 region has 14 residues. CDR3 in amino acids: CAWSMGTLNQPQHF. In nucleotides, the CDR3 is TGTGCCTGGAGTATGGGGACACTGAATCAGCCCCAGCATTTT.

This clone was observed a single time. The chain couples TRBV12-3 or TRBV12-4 to TRBJ2-5, with a weak D call TRBD1 (6 bases). CDR3 length: 13 amino acids. Trimming removed 8 bases at V and 1 base at J, with 11 bases between. The CDR3 sequence is CASGTGIQETQYF. CDR3 DNA sequence: TGTGCCAGCGGTACAGGGATCCAAGAGACCCAGTACTTC.

V gene TRBV11-2 combines with J gene TRBJ2-7, with TRBD1 as a possible D gene (5 bases). V dropped 5 bases and J dropped 4 bases, with 12 bases sitting between them. The CDR3 loop spans 13 amino acids. CDR1 SGHAT and CDR2 FQNNGV come from the germline V gene. The DNA for the CDR3 is TGTGCCAGCAGCGCCCTGGGGCCTTACGAGCAGTACTTC. Its protein is CASSALGPYEQYF.

This chain uses TRBV14 with TRBJ1-1; tentatively, D is TRBD1 (5 bases). V was cut by 6 bases and J by 5 bases, with 16 bases left in between. The CDR3 loop spans 14 amino acids. Germline CDR1 reads SGHDN; CDR2 reads FVKESK. This chain's CDR3 is CASRASGAGTEAFF. Written as DNA, the CDR3 is TGTGCCAGCAGGGCGAGTGGGGCTGGGACTGAAGCTTTCTTT.

A single count supports this clone. This sequence joins TRBV18 and TRBJ2-1; D may be TRBD1 (5 bases). The CDR3 totals 16 residues. Germline CDR1 reads KGHSH; CDR2 reads LQKENI. V was shortened by 1 base and J by 7 bases, with 17 bases between the two germline ends. CDR3: CASSPLVTVELNEQFF. DNA of the CDR3: TGTGCCAGCTCACCACTGGTGACAGTGGAGTTGAATGAGCAGTTCTTC.

V gene TRBV7-2 combines with J gene TRBJ1-3; D remains unclear. Trimming took 0 bases from V and 4 from J, leaving 10 bases between them. CDR3 length: 15 residues. Germline CDR1 and CDR2: SGHTA and FQGNSA. In DNA, the CDR3 is TGTGCCAGCAGCTTAGCGGGAGGAAGAGGAAACACCATATATTTT. Protein product: CASSLAGGRGNTIYF.

The chain recombines TRBV9 with TRBJ2-7; the match to TRBD2 covers 9 bases. Germline V gene sequence: CDR1 SGDLS, CDR2 YYNGEE. The junction had 4 bases not matched to a gene; V was cut back by 0 bases and J by 0 bases. This CDR3 is 16 amino acids long. CDR3 sequence (DNA): TGTGCCAGCAGCGTAGGGTTAGCGGGGGCCTCCTACGAGCAGTACTTC. It specifies CASSVGLAGASYEQYF.

The V gene is TRBV4-3, the J gene TRBJ2-2; a possible D gene is TRBD1 (6 bases). This CDR3 has 19 residues. Germline CDR1 reads LGHNA; CDR2 reads YSLEER. The V end lost 0 bases, the J end lost 0 bases, and 17 bases lay between the germline ends. CDR3 nucleotides: TGCGCCAGCAGCCAAGATCTAATTGGGGGCACCGCGAACACCGGGGAGCTGTTTTTT. It yields the protein CASSQDLIGGTANTGELFF.

The chain is built from TRBV29-1 and TRBJ1-4; no reliable D call. This CDR3 has 13 residues. Between the trimmed V and J ends, which lost 4 bases and 1 base, there was a span of 7 bases. The germline gives CDR1 SQVTM, CDR2 ANQGSEA. This CDR3 is CSVGGRTNEKLFF. CDR3 DNA: TGCAGCGTTGGAGGCCGAACTAATGAAAAACTGTTTTTT. The full variable domain, its missing parts supplied by reference TRBV29-1 and TRBJ1-4, is SAVISQKPSRDICQRGTSLTIQCQVDSQVTMMFWYRQQPGQSLTLIATANQGSEATYESGFVIDKFPISRPNLTFSTLTVSNMSPEDSSIYLCSVGGRTNEKLFFGSGTQLSVL.

This chain links TRBV28 with TRBJ1-2; 12 nucleotides agree with TRBD1. Germline-derived CDR1 and CDR2 are MDHEN and SYDVKM. This CDR3 is built from 14 residues. Germline trimming cut 3 bases from V and 9 bases from J; bases unmatched to any gene: 5. In DNA form, the CDR3 reads TGTGCCAGCAGTTTCGGGACAGGGGGCGTGAGCTACACCTTC. It codes for CASSFGTGGVSYTF.

V is TRBV30 and J is TRBJ1-2, with TRBD1 matching over 9 bases. The CDR3 has 14 residues. The J segment lost 4 bases and the V segment lost 4 bases, leaving 7 bases of the junction unmatched. Germline-derived CDR1 and CDR2 are GTSNPN and SVGIG (reference sequence). The CDR3 DNA sequence: TGTGCCTGGACCGACAGGGGGTCTCTCTATGGCTACACCTTC. Its translation: CAWTDRGSLYGYTF. Full variable domain (missing parts from reference TRBV30 and TRBJ1-2): SQTIHQWPATLVQPVGSPLSLECTVEGTSNPNLYWYRQAAGRGLQLLFYSVGIGQISSEVPQNLSASRPQDRQFILSSKKLLLSDSGFYLCAWTDRGSLYGYTFGSGTRLTVV.

This rearrangement joins TRBV6-5 to TRBJ1-2; TRBD1 might be the D (6 bases). Germline V gives CDR1 MNHEY, CDR2 SVGAGI. Trimming pared 5 bases from V and 1 base from J, leaving 11 bases between. The CDR3 is 14 amino acids. Here the CDR3 DNA reads TGTGCCAGCAGTCCACAGGGATTTAACTATGGCTACACCTTC. Amino acids: CASSPQGFNYGYTF.

The chain uses TRBV12-5 and TRBJ1-1, with D possibly matching TRBD1 (5 bases). This CDR3 has 13 amino acids. Trimming took off 7 bases at V and 1 base at J, with 10 bases between the two ends. Germline loops: CDR1 LGHNT, CDR2 FRNRAP. The CDR3 DNA reads as TGTGCTAGTGTGTTAGGGGAGAACACTGAAGCTTTCTTT. Protein: CASVLGENTEAFF.